One sample yielded the 11 T cell receptor beta chains listed below, sequenced in a study of T cell changes during pregnancy in multiple sclerosis. TCRdb's copy holds only in-frame clones and misses some; the assay was immunoSEQ multiplex PCR. The repertoire consists of roughly 40,000 clones, with roughly 93% occurring once and the leading ten covering around 0.78%. Sequenced material: CD4+ T cells from peripheral blood mononuclear cells, taken before pregnancy. These receptor sequences come from a female donor with multiple sclerosis, enrolled in a pregnancy study.

The chain links TRBV7-9 to TRBJ1-2; no clear D gene. The germline V gene encodes CDR1 SEHNR and CDR2 FQNEAQ (reference sequence). V was cut by 5 bases and J by 2 bases, with 18 bases left in between. The CDR3 spans 16 residues. The CDR3 DNA reads as TGTGCCAGCAGCGCTAGCATAGGATCCGAAAACTATGGCTACACCTTC. As protein: CASSASIGSENYGYTF.

DNA of the CDR3: TGTGCCAGCAGGTCCTCTAGCGGGAGAGCCAACGTCCTGACTTTC. Its protein product is CASRSSSGRANVLTF. The V and J genes are TRBV6-6 and TRBJ2-6; 10 bases match TRBD2. Germline CDR1 is MNHNY and CDR2 is SVGAGI (reference sequence). The CDR3 loop spans 15 amino acids. Trimming took 6 bases from V and 7 from J; bases not matched to a gene: 6.

The genes are TRBV5-1 and TRBJ2-5; D gene unclear. Germline V gene lookup returns CDR1 SGHRS and CDR2 YFSETQ. V lost 0 bases, J lost 4 bases, and 10 bases lay in between. The CDR3 totals 14 residues. The CDR3 loop is CASSLELSGETQYF. The CDR3 DNA sequence: TGCGCCAGCAGCTTGGAGCTCTCGGGAGAGACCCAGTACTTC.

A single count supports this clone. This rearrangement joins TRBV6-5 to TRBJ1-5; 7 bases map to TRBD1. CDR3 length: 13 residues. After removal of 5 bases from V and 5 bases from J, the junction contained 3 bases not matched to a gene. The germline V gene encodes CDR1 MNHEY and CDR2 SVGAGI. The CDR3 DNA reads TGTGCCAGCAGTCAAGGGACAGATCAGCCCCAGCATTTT. Translation: CASSQGTDQPQHF.

This rearrangement joins TRBV5-4 to TRBJ2-6; 12 bases map to TRBD1. From germline, CDR1 is SGHNT and CDR2 YYREEE (reference sequence). The V and J ends lost 3 bases and 4 bases, in that order; junction bases with no gene match: 5. The CDR3 is 17 amino acids. The CDR3 DNA reads TGTGCCAGCAGCTCCCCGGGACAGGGGGCCGGGGCCAACGTCCTGACTTTC. Encoded protein: CASSSPGQGAGANVLTF.

The chain carries TRBV7-9 and TRBJ1-1, with 7 bases matching TRBD1. This CDR3 is built from 15 residues. V trimming: 8 bases; J trimming: 10 bases; junction bases outside the gene matches: 19. The germline gives CDR1 SEHNR, CDR2 FQNEAQ (reference sequence). For the CDR3, the DNA is TGTGCCAGCGCAAAACCCTCGGGACAGTGGACCTCAGCTTTCTTT. Translated: CASAKPSGQWTSAFF.

The chain uses TRBV6-5 and TRBJ1-6; a weak D match, TRBD1 (6 bases). The CDR3 extends over 16 amino acids. Trimming stripped 0 bases from V and 6 bases from J, with 12 bases between. Germline CDR1 and CDR2: MNHEY and SVGAGI. The CDR3 protein is CASSYSRTVPNSPLHF. The CDR3 DNA sequence: TGTGCCAGCAGTTACTCCAGGACAGTCCCTAATTCACCCCTCCACTTT.

The V and J genes are TRBV9 and TRBJ2-7; 11 bases are a match to TRBD2. Per the germline V gene, CDR1 is SGDLS and CDR2 is YYNGEE. This CDR3 has 17 residues. The ends lost 0 bases at V and 1 base at J; junction bases unmatched: 6. CDR3: CASSVGLAGGISYEQYF. CDR3 coding DNA: TGTGCCAGCAGCGTAGGCCTAGCGGGAGGTATATCCTACGAGCAGTACTTC.

This clone was seen once. CDR3 in DNA: TGTGCCAGCAGTTTAGAGGACAGGGACACTGAAGCTTTCTTT. This gives the protein CASSLEDRDTEAFF. The chain uses TRBV6-5 and TRBJ1-1, with 8 nucleotides matching TRBD1. V shed 4 bases, J shed 3 bases, and the junction held 4 bases outside the gene matches. The germline V gene has CDR1 MNHEY and CDR2 SVGAGI. CDR3 length: 14 amino acids.

In this sample, this clone turned up once. V gene TRBV7-2 combines with J gene TRBJ2-7, with D tentatively TRBD1 (6 bases). This CDR3 comprises 13 residues. The germline V gene has CDR1 SGHTA and CDR2 FQGNSA. The ends were cut back, 0 bases at V and 8 bases at J, with 11 bases in the middle. The CDR3: CASSLAQGHQQYF. The CDR3 nucleotides are TGTGCCAGCAGCTTAGCGCAGGGACACCAGCAGTACTTC.

This chain connects TRBV5-6 to TRBJ2-3, with 7 bases matching TRBD2. Germline V gene lookup returns CDR1 SGHDT and CDR2 YYEEEE. CDR3 length: 12 residues. V trimming: 4 bases; J trimming: 9 bases; junction bases outside the gene matches: 5. CDR3 in DNA: TGTGCCAGCAGCCTCACCGGGGGGACGCAGTATTTT. Translation gives CASSLTGGTQYF.